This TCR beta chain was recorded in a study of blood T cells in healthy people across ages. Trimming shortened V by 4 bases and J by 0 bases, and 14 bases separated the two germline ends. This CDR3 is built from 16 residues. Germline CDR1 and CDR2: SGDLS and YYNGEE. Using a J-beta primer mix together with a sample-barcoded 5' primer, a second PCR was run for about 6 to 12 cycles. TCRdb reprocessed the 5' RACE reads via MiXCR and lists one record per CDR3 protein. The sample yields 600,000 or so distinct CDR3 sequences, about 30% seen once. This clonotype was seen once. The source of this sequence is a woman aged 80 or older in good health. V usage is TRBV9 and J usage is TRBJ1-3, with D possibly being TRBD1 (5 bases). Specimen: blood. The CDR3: CASSLDLQASGNTIYF. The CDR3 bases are TGTGCCAGCAGCCTCGACCTACAGGCCTCTGGAAACACCATATATTTT.